The 11 T cell receptor beta chains reported below all come from one sample, sequenced in a study of T cells after yellow fever vaccination. TCRdb processed the 5' RACE reads anew with MiXCR; each CDR3 protein has one entry. The sample consists of over 150,000 distinct CDR3 sequences, about 6% of them appearing once. The sample in question was CD4+ T cells sorted from PBMCs, obtained on the day of the first yellow fever vaccination. These receptors all stem from a man between 18 and 29 years old who received the YFV17D yellow fever vaccine.

This clonotype was recorded a few times. The chain recombines TRBV5-6 with TRBJ2-1; D unresolved. V lost 4 bases and J 5 bases, leaving 10 bases between the germline ends. Germline lookup yields CDR1 SGHDT and CDR2 YYEEEE. The CDR3 sequence is 13 residues long. CDR3 in amino acids: CASSPGHHNEQFF. The CDR3 DNA sequence: TGTGCCAGCAGCCCCGGGCACCACAATGAGCAGTTCTTC.

This clonotype was found many times. The chain carries TRBV7-3 and TRBJ2-2; D remains ambiguous. This CDR3 has 12 residues. Germline CDR1 is SGHTA and CDR2 is FQGTGA. For the CDR3, the DNA is TGTGTCGTGGGGTGGGGCACCGGGGAGCTGTTTTTT. Protein product: CVVGWGTGELFF.

This clonotype was picked up many times. The chain carries TRBV28 and TRBJ2-7; D unclear. CDR3 size: 12 residues. CDR1 is MDHEN and CDR2 is SYDVKM in the germline V gene. V shed 8 bases and J shed 6 bases, with 14 bases lying between them. CDR3 DNA sequence: TGTGCCAGCGCCCCCAGGTTTGGCGAGCAGTACGTC. Translation: CASAPRFGEQYV.

This clonotype was seen only a few times. The V gene is TRBV9, the J gene TRBJ1-1, with D tentatively TRBD1 (5 bases). V was shortened by 3 bases and J by 3 bases, with 9 bases between the two germline ends. The germline V gene has CDR1 SGDLS and CDR2 YYNGEE. CDR3 length: 13 residues. CDR3 nucleotides: TGTGCCAGCAGCGGCAGGGCGGACACTGAAGCTTTCTTT. It specifies CASSGRADTEAFF.

In regard to this clonotype: This clone may be a read error of a much larger clone one base away. CDR3 DNA sequence: TGTGCCATCAAAGGACAGGGGGGAGAGACCGAGTACTTC. It specifies CAIKGQGGETEYF. The chain uses TRBV10-3 and TRBJ2-5; 10 nucleotides match TRBD1. The CDR3 runs 13 residues. Germline assignment: CDR1 ENHRY and CDR2 SYGVKD.

This clonotype was counted between two and nine times. The V gene is TRBV5-5, the J gene TRBJ1-4, with 10 bases fitting TRBD1. The V and J ends lost 4 bases and 4 bases, in that order; junction bases with no gene match: 10. The CDR3 totals 17 residues. CDR1 and CDR2 (germline): SGHKS, YYEKEE (reference sequence). In DNA form, the CDR3 reads TGTGCCAGCAGCCTGGAGGGACAGGGGTTATTTAATGAAAAACTGTTTTTT. Residues: CASSLEGQGLFNEKLFF.

At least ten counts were recorded for this clonotype. The chain couples TRBV5-1 to TRBJ2-7; D is undetermined. Trimming cost V 0 bases and J 2 bases, with 6 bases left between them. The CDR3 sequence is 13 residues long. Germline V gene data show CDR1 as SGHRS and CDR2 as YFSETQ. The DNA of the CDR3 is TGCGCCAGCAGCTTGGCGATACCCTACGAGCAGTACTTC. This translates into CASSLAIPYEQYF.

This clonotype was seen a few times. This rearrangement joins TRBV5-1 to TRBJ1-5; 12 bases agree with TRBD1. This CDR3 spans 14 amino acids. CDR1 is SGHRS, CDR2 YFSETQ, per germline. V lost 4 bases and J lost 8; bases outside the gene matches: 4. Here the CDR3 reads CASSAGQGAKPQHF. The CDR3 DNA is TGCGCCAGCAGCGCGGGACAGGGGGCGAAGCCCCAGCATTTT.

This clonotype showed up many times. The rearrangement joins TRBV7-6 to TRBJ2-5, with D unclear. The CDR3 length is 12 residues. V was pared by 5 bases and J by 5 bases, with 9 bases between. Germline-derived CDR1 and CDR2 are SGHVS and FNYEAQ. In nucleotides, the CDR3 is TGTGCCAGCAGCGCATCTCGGGAGACCCAGTACTTC. This codes for CASSASRETQYF.

J is TRBJ2-7 and V is TRBV20-1; 14 nucleotides match TRBD2. The CDR3 extends over 16 amino acids. J gave up 6 bases and V 3 bases, and 10 bases lay outside the gene matches. Germline V lookup: CDR1 DFQATT, CDR2 SNEGSKA (reference sequence). The CDR3 protein is CSARRLAGGLRAEQYV. Here the CDR3 DNA reads TGCAGTGCTAGGCGACTAGCGGGGGGGCTAAGGGCCGAGCAGTACGTC.

This clonotype was recorded at least ten times. The chain carries TRBV18 and TRBJ2-3; 9 nucleotides agree with TRBD2. This CDR3 region has 16 residues. V lost 0 bases, J lost 7 bases, and 8 bases stayed unmatched. Germline loops: CDR1 KGHSH, CDR2 LQKENI. Here the CDR3 DNA reads TGTGCCAGCTCACCACCTAGCGGGGGTTCTACGAATACGCAGTATTTT. Translated, it gives CASSPPSGGSTNTQYF.